Listed below are T cell receptor beta chains from one sample, sequenced in a study of blood T cell repertoires in COVID-19. Profiled with immunoSEQ multiplex PCR; TCRdb holds only in-frame clones, not every one. This table has 81,000 or so clones, approximately 89% appearing once. The sample taken for sequencing was peripheral blood. Receptors originate from a man between 65 and 85 years old with active or convalescent COVID-19. Each CDR3 is given with its conserved first and last residue. The D gene is left open where the match is weak. The listing skips clone size in some rows; elsewhere it reads once, few, many or a size class.

J gene | V gene | D gene | clone size | CDR3 DNA | CDR3 protein
TRBJ2-5 | TRBV2 | TRBD2 | . | TGTGCCAGCAGTGAAAGGACTAGCGGAGAGACCCAGTACTTC | CASSERTSGETQYF
TRBJ2-3 | TRBV10-1 | TRBD1 | . | TGCGCCAGCGGACAGGGTGGCACAGATACGCAGTATTTT | CASGQGGTDTQYF
TRBJ1-6 | TRBV6-5 | . | . | TGTGCCAGCAGTTACGCGGGGGGGGGCATCAATTCACCCCTCCACTTT | CASSYAGGGINSPLHF
TRBJ2-5 | TRBV9 | TRBD2 | . | TGTGCCAGCAGCCACTCAAGCGGGGGGAAAGAGACCCAGTACTTC | CASSHSSGGKETQYF
TRBJ1-6 | TRBV3-1/TRBV3-2 | . | . | TGTGCCAGCAGCCAATACTCCTATAATTCACCCCTCCACTTT | CASSQYSYNSPLHF
TRBJ2-7 | TRBV3-1/TRBV3-2 | TRBD1 | . | TGTGCCAGCAGCCAGGGTGTCGGACAGGGCTACGAGCAGTACTTC | CASSQGVGQGYEQYF
TRBJ2-5 | TRBV14 | . | . | TGTGCCAGCAGCCAAGATGTCGGGGTGGTGGAGACCCAGTACTTC | CASSQDVGVVETQYF
TRBJ1-1 | TRBV9 | TRBD1 | few | TGTGCCAGCAGCCCGAGGACAGGACGTGGGGGCGCTTTCTTT | CASSPRTGRGGAFF
TRBJ1-2 | TRBV5-8 | TRBD1 | . | TGTGCCAGCAGCTTATTGTTATCGTGGGACAGGGTGGGCTATGGCTACACCTTC | CASSLLLSWDRVGYGYTF
TRBJ1-1 | TRBV24-1 | . | . | TGTGCCACGCAGGGACTCACTGAAGCTTTCTTT | CATQGLTEAFF
TRBJ2-2 | TRBV6-5 | TRBD1 | few | TGTGCCAGCAGCAGGGGGAGTTTCACCGGGGAGCTGTTTTTT | CASSRGSFTGELFF
TRBJ1-1 | TRBV2 | . | . | TGTGCCAGCAGTGAAAACCCCGCCAGTTTGGCTGAAGCTTTCTTT | CASSENPASLAEAFF
TRBJ1-3 | TRBV3-1/TRBV3-2 | . | once | TGTGCCAGCAGCGCCCAATCGGCTGGAAACACCATATATTTT | CASSAQSAGNTIYF
TRBJ1-4 | TRBV6-5 | . | . | TGTGCCAGCAGTTACTCCGGGGGGCTGGCTAATGAAAAACTGTTTTTT | CASSYSGGLANEKLFF
TRBJ2-2 | TRBV6-5 | . | . | TGTGCCAGCAGGAGACAGCCTAACACCGGGGAGCTGTTTTTT | CASRRQPNTGELFF
TRBJ2-7 | TRBV6-6 | TRBD1 | . | TGTGCCAGCAGTTACTCTCTAGGGACAGGGTCCTACGAGCAGTACTTC | CASSYSLGTGSYEQYF
TRBJ1-1 | TRBV19 | . | . | TGTGCCAGTAGTATAGTGGAGGGTCCGGGAACTGAAGCTTTCTTT | CASSIVEGPGTEAFF
TRBJ1-5 | TRBV7-8 | . | few | TGTGCCAGCAGACCCGCATCTAAGGGGCCTCAGCCCCAGCATTTT | CASRPASKGPQPQHF
TRBJ2-5 | TRBV5-4 | TRBD1 | few | TGTGCCAGCAGCTTGGCGGATCGGGGGACAGGGAAAGAGACCCAGTACTTC | CASSLADRGTGKETQYF
TRBJ2-7 | TRBV29-1 | TRBD1 | . | TGCAGCGCTGGACAGGGCCAAGCGCAGTACTTC | CSAGQGQAQYF
TRBJ2-6 | TRBV4-2 | . | once | TGTGCCAGCAGCCAAGGGTCGGGGTCTTCCGGGGCCAACGTCCTGACTTTC | CASSQGSGSSGANVLTF
TRBJ2-6 | TRBV9 | . | . | TGTGCCAGCAGCGTAGCTACTAGAGGCGGTTTCTACTCTGGGGCCAACGTCCTGACTTTC | CASSVATRGGFYSGANVLTF
TRBJ1-2 | TRBV7-2 | TRBD1 | . | TGTGCCAGCAGCCGGGAGGGGGCCGGCTATGGCTACACCTTC | CASSREGAGYGYTF
TRBJ1-2 | TRBV12-3/TRBV12-4 | TRBD1 | . | TGTGCCAGCACCCAGGGGGGCGGCTACACCTTC | CASTQGGGYTF
TRBJ2-2 | TRBV7-2 | TRBD1 | . | TGTGCCAGCAGCCCGCGGACAGGAACATATTACACCGGGGAGCTGTTTTTT | CASSPRTGTYYTGELFF
TRBJ1-2 | TRBV5-4 | . | . | TGTGCCAGCAGCCTCCGGGACACTGGTGGCTACACCTTC | CASSLRDTGGYTF
TRBJ2-3 | TRBV28 | TRBD1 | . | TGTGCCAGCAGTGGACAGGGCACAGATACGCAGTATTTT | CASSGQGTDTQYF
TRBJ1-2 | TRBV4-1 | . | . | TGCGCCAGCAGCCAAGATACGGCGGACTATGGCTACACCTTC | CASSQDTADYGYTF
TRBJ2-3 | TRBV7-6 | TRBD2 | once | TGTGCCAGCAGCTTAGGGCCTAGCGGGGGGGCCGGCACAGATACGCAGTATTTT | CASSLGPSGGAGTDTQYF
TRBJ2-2 | TRBV5-4 | TRBD2 | once | TGTGCCAGCCAGGCCAGGGCGGGGGGGACCAACACCGGGGAGCTGTTTTTT | CASQARAGGTNTGELFF
TRBJ2-2 | TRBV27 | TRBD1 | . | TGTGCCAGCAGACCCCGACAGGGGCGGGGGGAGCTGTTTTTT | CASRPRQGRGELFF
TRBJ1-2 | TRBV5-4 | . | . | TGTGCCAGTAAAGGGGGAAACTATGGCTACACCTTC | CASKGGNYGYTF
TRBJ1-1 | TRBV3-1/TRBV3-2 | TRBD1 | . | TGTGCCAGCAGCCTCCCGGGGACAGGGCACACTGAAGCTTTCTTT | CASSLPGTGHTEAFF
TRBJ1-4 | TRBV5-6 | . | . | TGTGCCAGCAGCTTGGGCAGGGAGGATTATGAAAAACTGTTTTTT | CASSLGREDYEKLFF
TRBJ2-7 | TRBV4-2 | . | few | TGTGCCAGCAGCGGAGTCACCTACGAGCAGTACTTC | CASSGVTYEQYF
TRBJ2-7 | TRBV25-1 | TRBD1 | . | TGTGCCAGCAGTGCCGGGACAGGCTACGAGCAGTACTTC | CASSAGTGYEQYF
TRBJ2-1 | TRBV13 | . | once | TGTGCCAGCACCAACCCAGAGGGCCCATACAATGAGCAGTTCTTC | CASTNPEGPYNEQFF
TRBJ1-1 | TRBV10-2 | . | . | TGCGCCAGCAGGGGGGCCCCGTGGACTGAAGCTTTCTTT | CASRGAPWTEAFF
TRBJ1-1 | TRBV6-6 | . | . | TGTGCCAGCAGCCGGCCGGGTGGGAGGAACACTGAAGCTTTCTTT | CASSRPGGRNTEAFF
TRBJ2-5 | TRBV19 | TRBD1 | . | TGTGCCAGTAGTATCGCACCTTGGACAGGGAAAGAGACCCAGTACTTC | CASSIAPWTGKETQYF
TRBJ1-1 | TRBV7-3 | . | . | TGTGCCAGCAGCCGCACGGGGATGGCTGAAGCTTTCTTT | CASSRTGMAEAFF
TRBJ1-4 | TRBV6-2/TRBV6-3 | . | . | TGTGCCAGCAGTAACAGGGCAACTAATGAAAAACTGTTTTTT | CASSNRATNEKLFF
TRBJ1-3 | TRBV5-1 | TRBD1 | once | TGCGCCAGCAGCGACGACAGGGGGCTTAACACCATATATTTT | CASSDDRGLNTIYF
TRBJ2-7 | TRBV10-3 | TRBD1 | few | TGTGCCATCACCGAGTCGAGGACAGGGACCTACGAGCAGTACTTC | CAITESRTGTYEQYF
TRBJ1-2 | TRBV7-2 | TRBD1 | . | TGTGCCAGCAGCTTAGTATGGGACAGCCCCGGGGGCTACACCTTC | CASSLVWDSPGGYTF
TRBJ1-1 | TRBV6-6 | . | . | TGTGCCAGCACATCGAGGATCACTGAAGCTTTCTTT | CASTSRITEAFF
TRBJ1-3 | TRBV9 | TRBD1 | . | TGTGCCAGCAGCGTAGTGGCACAGGGGTCTGGAAACACCATATATTTT | CASSVVAQGSGNTIYF
TRBJ2-3 | TRBV7-3 | TRBD2 | once | TGTGCCAGCAGCTTGACTAGCGGGGGGTACACAGATACGCAGTATTTT | CASSLTSGGYTDTQYF
TRBJ2-3 | TRBV4-2 | TRBD2 | once | TGTGCCAGCAGCCAAGACCTAGCAGCGGGGACGCGACCGCAGTATTTT | CASSQDLAAGTRPQYF
TRBJ2-7 | TRBV7-8 | . | . | TGTGCCAGCAGCTTAGCGGATTGGCAGGGAGGCTACGAGCAGTACTTC | CASSLADWQGGYEQYF
TRBJ1-1 | TRBV6-1 | . | . | TGTGCCAGCAGTGAACAGGAGGGCAGCACTGAAGCTTTCTTT | CASSEQEGSTEAFF
TRBJ2-2 | TRBV28 | TRBD2 | . | TGTGCCAGCAGGGCTAGCGGGGGGCCGGCCGGGGAGCTGTTTTTT | CASRASGGPAGELFF
TRBJ1-5 | TRBV2 | . | . | TGTGCCAGCCGTGACATTAGTCTTAATCAGCCCCAGCATTTT | CASRDISLNQPQHF
TRBJ1-5 | TRBV28 | TRBD1 | . | TGTGCCAGCAGTCTGCCGACAGGGGGAAATCAGCCCCAGCATTTT | CASSLPTGGNQPQHF
TRBJ1-2 | TRBV7-9 | TRBD1 | . | TGTGCCAGCAGCTTATTGACAGGGTATGGCTACACCTTC | CASSLLTGYGYTF
TRBJ1-4 | TRBV7-2 | TRBD1 | . | TGTGCCAGCAGCCCTTACGGGACAGGGCTGGATGAAAAACTGTTTTTT | CASSPYGTGLDEKLFF
TRBJ2-2 | TRBV7-2 | . | . | TGTGCCAGCAGTAATGGGGGCCTAGGGGAGCTGTTTTTT | CASSNGGLGELFF